The rows below give T cell receptor beta chains drawn from one sample of a study of persistence of HIV-infected CD4 T cells. The antigens these receptors bind are not known. Sequencing used immunoSEQ multiplex PCR; TCRdb keeps in-frame clones, though not all of them. The repertoire holds under 25,000 clones, with roughly 70% as singletons. The starting material was CD4+ T cells sorted from PBMCs after roughly 18-hour stimulation, obtained from a patient who received antiretroviral therapy. These receptors were obtained from an adult man with HIV who was CMV-seropositive. The CDR3 runs from the conserved cysteine through the conserved F or W. A D gene is named only where the DNA matches it firmly. A clone size is listed for some rows: how often the clone was seen (once, few, many), or a class if it is expanded.

TRBD1,TRBJ1-3,medium-sized,TRBV7-2,CASSTQPGTGSGNTIYF,TGTGCCAGCAGCACCCAACCCGGGACAGGGAGTGGAAACACCATATATTTT
NA,TRBJ2-3,few,TRBV29-1,CSVGARTDTQYF,TGCAGCGTTGGCGCCCGCACAGATACGCAGTATTTT
NA,TRBJ1-2,few,TRBV3-1/TRBV3-2,CASSQDPAHGRLYGYTF,TGTGCCAGCAGCCAAGACCCAGCCCATGGACGTCTCTATGGCTACACCTTC
NA,TRBJ1-6,medium-sized,TRBV14,CASSPGLGNSPLHF,TGTGCCAGCAGCCCAGGGCTTGGTAATTCACCCCTCCACTTT
NA,TRBJ1-3,NA,TRBV2,CASSDGNTIYF,TGTGCCAGCAGTGATGGGAACACCATATATTTT
NA,TRBJ1-1,NA,TRBV5-1,CASSLIRGGGTEAFF,TGCGCCAGCAGCTTGATCCGGGGCGGTGGCACTGAAGCTTTCTTT
NA,TRBJ2-1,NA,TRBV9,CASSVTLYNEQFF,TGTGCCAGCAGCGTAACTCTATACAATGAGCAGTTCTTC
TRBD2,TRBJ2-1,NA,TRBV19,CASSITIPRGSGGRYNEQFF,TGTGCCAGTAGCATTACCATTCCTCGGGGTAGCGGGGGGCGGTACAATGAGCAGTTCTTC
NA,TRBJ2-1,medium-sized,TRBV10-2,CASTPGSSGPENEQFF,TGCGCCAGCACCCCAGGTAGCAGCGGGCCCGAAAATGAGCAGTTCTTC
NA,TRBJ1-4,NA,TRBV19,CASSISSRNEKLFF,TGTGCCAGTAGTATCTCAAGTCGGAATGAAAAACTGTTTTTT
NA,TRBJ1-1,NA,TRBV3-1/TRBV3-2,CASSRGPRYAFGRMNTEAFF,TGTGCCAGCAGCCGGGGACCGAGGTATGCCTTTGGTAGGATGAACACTGAAGCTTTCTTT
NA,TRBJ2-7,NA,TRBV7-9,CASSLDSFYEQYF,TGTGCCAGCAGCTTAGACTCTTTCTACGAGCAGTACTTC
NA,TRBJ1-2,NA,TRBV19,CASSSQGSDYGYTF,TGTGCCAGTAGTAGTCAGGGCTCGGACTATGGCTACACCTTC
NA,TRBJ2-2,once,TRBV5-1,CASSLGHRTNTGELFF,TGCGCCAGCAGCTTGGGTCACAGAACGAACACCGGGGAGCTGTTTTTT
TRBD2,TRBJ2-3,NA,TRBV18,CASSPPGLAADTQYF,TGTGCCAGCTCACCACCGGGACTAGCGGCAGATACGCAGTATTTT
NA,TRBJ1-2,NA,TRBV6-1,CASSEGWGPLYGYTF,TGTGCCAGCAGTGAAGGGTGGGGCCCCCTTTATGGCTACACCTTC
TRBD2,TRBJ2-1,NA,TRBV10-1,CASSEKRGGRYEQFF,TGCGCCAGCAGTGAGAAGCGGGGGGGTCGCTATGAGCAGTTCTTC
NA,TRBJ2-2,few,TRBV9,CASSATDSYTGELFF,TGTGCCAGCAGCGCAACGGACAGCTACACCGGGGAGCTGTTTTTT
NA,TRBJ1-5,NA,TRBV4-2,CASSPGQYNQPQHF,TGTGCCAGCAGCCCCGGACAGTACAATCAGCCCCAGCATTTT
TRBD1,TRBJ1-6,few,TRBV5-8,CASVPGQYNSPLHF,TGTGCCAGCGTCCCGGGACAGTATAATTCACCCCTCCACTTT
NA,TRBJ1-1,NA,TRBV6-5,CASSLTGSQAFF,TGTGCCAGCAGTCTAACAGGGAGTCAAGCTTTCTTT
TRBD1,TRBJ2-1,NA,TRBV9,CASSGGTGTYNEQFF,TGTGCCAGCAGCGGAGGGACAGGGACCTACAATGAGCAGTTCTTC
NA,TRBJ1-3,NA,TRBV4-2,CASSQGLSGNTIYF,TGTGCCAGCAGCCAAGGACTATCTGGAAACACCATATATTTT
NA,TRBJ2-1,NA,TRBV12-3/TRBV12-4,CASRMQYEQFF,TGTGCCAGCAGAATGCAATACGAGCAGTTCTTC
NA,TRBJ1-1,few,TRBV28,CASHPVNTEAFF,TGTGCCAGCCACCCAGTGAACACTGAAGCTTTCTTT
NA,TRBJ2-2,few,TRBV12-3/TRBV12-4,CASTSFWELFF,TGTGCCAGCACGTCCTTCTGGGAGCTGTTTTTT
NA,TRBJ1-1,NA,TRBV21-1,CASSKALLGHQDTEAFF,TGTGCCAGCAGCAAAGCGCTCCTCGGACACCAGGACACTGAAGCTTTCTTT
NA,TRBJ1-2,once,TRBV15,CATRSEGIDGYTF,TGTGCCACCAGGTCGGAGGGGATCGATGGCTACACCTTC
TRBD1,TRBJ2-1,few,TRBV6-6,CASSPRQGRRGPHNEQFF,TGTGCCAGCAGTCCGAGACAGGGCCGAAGAGGGCCCCACAATGAGCAGTTCTTC
NA,TRBJ2-1,NA,TRBV11-3,CASSLARGVTYNEQFF,TGTGCCAGCAGCTTAGCCAGGGGGGTCACCTACAATGAGCAGTTCTTC
NA,TRBJ2-7,NA,TRBV2,CASSEVSGAHEQYF,TGTGCCAGCAGTGAAGTTTCAGGGGCCCACGAGCAGTACTTC
NA,TRBJ1-1,NA,TRBV28,CASSFGRGNTEAFF,TGTGCCAGCAGTTTTGGCCGGGGGAACACTGAAGCTTTCTTT
NA,TRBJ2-7,NA,TRBV7-8,CASSLVLQSYEQYF,TGTGCCAGCAGCTTAGTCCTCCAGTCCTACGAGCAGTACTTC
TRBD2,TRBJ2-3,NA,TRBV2,CASSEARQRDSTQYF,TGTGCCAGCAGTGAAGCGCGTCAGCGGGATAGTACGCAGTATTTT
NA,TRBJ2-4,NA,TRBV10-3,CAISEQGRSAKNIQYF,TGTGCCATCAGTGAGCAAGGAAGGTCGGCCAAAAACATTCAGTACTTC
NA,TRBJ2-1,NA,TRBV28,CASSLRSWASTYNEQFF,TGTGCCAGCAGTTTAAGGTCGTGGGCTAGTACCTACAATGAGCAGTTCTTC
TRBD2,TRBJ2-7,NA,TRBV7-8,CASSLEVLAGAYEQYF,TGTGCCAGCAGCTTAGAGGTCCTAGCGGGGGCCTACGAGCAGTACTTC
NA,TRBJ1-2,NA,TRBV2,CASSERRGGYGYTF,TGTGCCAGCAGTGAACGAAGGGGCGGCTATGGCTACACCTTC
NA,TRBJ2-7,NA,TRBV28,CASSLSPRDEQYF,TGTGCCAGCAGCTTATCCCCGAGGGACGAGCAGTACTTC
NA,TRBJ2-1,few,TRBV6-4,CASSVRGGIDEQFF,TGTGCCAGCAGTGTACGAGGGGGGATCGATGAGCAGTTCTTC
TRBD2,TRBJ2-1,NA,TRBV15,CATSRDAGGDQFF,TGTGCCACCAGCAGAGATGCCGGGGGGGACCAGTTCTTC
TRBD2,TRBJ2-3,NA,TRBV6-6,CASSRGTSGGAFDTQYF,TGTGCCAGCAGTCGCGGGACTAGCGGGGGGGCTTTCGATACGCAGTATTTT
NA,TRBJ2-5,NA,TRBV5-1,CASSLGPTQETQYF,TGCGCCAGCAGCCTAGGACCTACACAAGAGACCCAGTACTTC
TRBD1,TRBJ1-1,NA,TRBV15,CATSRDTGARTEAFF,TGTGCCACCAGCAGAGACACAGGGGCGAGGACTGAAGCTTTCTTT
NA,TRBJ1-4,NA,TRBV15,CATSRVGGQGEKLFF,TGTGCCACCAGCAGAGTAGGGGGGCAGGGTGAAAAACTGTTTTTT
NA,TRBJ1-1,NA,TRBV10-3,CAISEKGPTEAFF,TGTGCCATCAGTGAAAAGGGGCCCACTGAAGCTTTCTTT
TRBD2,TRBJ2-7,once,TRBV9,CASSARTSGGTQYF,TGTGCCAGCAGCGCTCGGACTAGCGGGGGTACCCAGTACTTC
NA,TRBJ2-3,NA,TRBV6-5,CASSYPLGDTQYF,TGTGCCAGCAGTTACCCTTTAGGAGATACGCAGTATTTT
NA,TRBJ2-7,few,TRBV15,CATSRGVGPNEQYF,TGTGCCACCAGCAGAGGCGTGGGTCCAAACGAGCAGTACTTC
TRBD1,TRBJ2-5,NA,TRBV3-1/TRBV3-2,CASRGQGETQYF,TGTGCCAGCAGGGGACAGGGGGAGACCCAGTACTTC
TRBD1,TRBJ2-1,NA,TRBV18,CASGQGREQFF,TGTGCCAGCGGACAGGGGCGTGAGCAGTTCTTC
TRBD2,TRBJ2-4,NA,TRBV10-3,CAISESTSGRGGTKNIQYF,TGTGCCATCAGTGAGTCTACTAGCGGGCGGGGAGGGACCAAAAACATTCAGTACTTC
NA,TRBJ1-2,NA,TRBV6-1,CASSEGGGYTF,TGTGCCAGCAGTGAGGGTGGCGGCTACACCTTC
NA,TRBJ2-7,NA,TRBV7-9,CASSLEGAAGEQYF,TGTGCCAGCAGCTTAGAGGGGGCCGCGGGGGAGCAGTACTTC
NA,TRBJ1-5,NA,TRBV19,CASIGGTSSNQPQHF,TGTGCCAGTATCGGAGGGACATCTAGCAATCAGCCCCAGCATTTT